This T cell receptor beta chain was sequenced during a study of regulatory dendritic cells for organ transplantation. Study overall: Dendritic cell cultures received LPS on day 6.

The CDR3 spans 16 residues. Trimming removed 4 bases at V and 8 bases at J, with 21 bases between. The V gene's germline CDR1 is MNHNS and CDR2 SASEGT. Measured with immunoSEQ multiplex PCR; TCRdb has only the in-frame clones, and not every one. The sample has 7,500 to 8,500 clones, about 67% seen once; the top ten hold about 3.5%. Sorted subsets were CFSE-labeled and cultured approximately 5 days with allogeneic dendritic cells. Study-wide points: Resting memory CD8+ T cells held the most alloreactive clonotypes.

On this clone itself: Antigen unknown.

The sample was memory CD4+ T cells from blood cultured with dendritic cells. As to subset: CD45RO+ memory T cells. The J gene is TRBJ2-4, the V gene TRBV6-1, with D maybe TRBD2 (6 bases). The receptor comes from a human donor in good health. The CDR3 nucleotides are TGTGCCAGCAGTGTGAGGGGCAGAACTTCGGGGGACATTCAGTACTTC. Protein product: CASSVRGRTSGDIQYF.